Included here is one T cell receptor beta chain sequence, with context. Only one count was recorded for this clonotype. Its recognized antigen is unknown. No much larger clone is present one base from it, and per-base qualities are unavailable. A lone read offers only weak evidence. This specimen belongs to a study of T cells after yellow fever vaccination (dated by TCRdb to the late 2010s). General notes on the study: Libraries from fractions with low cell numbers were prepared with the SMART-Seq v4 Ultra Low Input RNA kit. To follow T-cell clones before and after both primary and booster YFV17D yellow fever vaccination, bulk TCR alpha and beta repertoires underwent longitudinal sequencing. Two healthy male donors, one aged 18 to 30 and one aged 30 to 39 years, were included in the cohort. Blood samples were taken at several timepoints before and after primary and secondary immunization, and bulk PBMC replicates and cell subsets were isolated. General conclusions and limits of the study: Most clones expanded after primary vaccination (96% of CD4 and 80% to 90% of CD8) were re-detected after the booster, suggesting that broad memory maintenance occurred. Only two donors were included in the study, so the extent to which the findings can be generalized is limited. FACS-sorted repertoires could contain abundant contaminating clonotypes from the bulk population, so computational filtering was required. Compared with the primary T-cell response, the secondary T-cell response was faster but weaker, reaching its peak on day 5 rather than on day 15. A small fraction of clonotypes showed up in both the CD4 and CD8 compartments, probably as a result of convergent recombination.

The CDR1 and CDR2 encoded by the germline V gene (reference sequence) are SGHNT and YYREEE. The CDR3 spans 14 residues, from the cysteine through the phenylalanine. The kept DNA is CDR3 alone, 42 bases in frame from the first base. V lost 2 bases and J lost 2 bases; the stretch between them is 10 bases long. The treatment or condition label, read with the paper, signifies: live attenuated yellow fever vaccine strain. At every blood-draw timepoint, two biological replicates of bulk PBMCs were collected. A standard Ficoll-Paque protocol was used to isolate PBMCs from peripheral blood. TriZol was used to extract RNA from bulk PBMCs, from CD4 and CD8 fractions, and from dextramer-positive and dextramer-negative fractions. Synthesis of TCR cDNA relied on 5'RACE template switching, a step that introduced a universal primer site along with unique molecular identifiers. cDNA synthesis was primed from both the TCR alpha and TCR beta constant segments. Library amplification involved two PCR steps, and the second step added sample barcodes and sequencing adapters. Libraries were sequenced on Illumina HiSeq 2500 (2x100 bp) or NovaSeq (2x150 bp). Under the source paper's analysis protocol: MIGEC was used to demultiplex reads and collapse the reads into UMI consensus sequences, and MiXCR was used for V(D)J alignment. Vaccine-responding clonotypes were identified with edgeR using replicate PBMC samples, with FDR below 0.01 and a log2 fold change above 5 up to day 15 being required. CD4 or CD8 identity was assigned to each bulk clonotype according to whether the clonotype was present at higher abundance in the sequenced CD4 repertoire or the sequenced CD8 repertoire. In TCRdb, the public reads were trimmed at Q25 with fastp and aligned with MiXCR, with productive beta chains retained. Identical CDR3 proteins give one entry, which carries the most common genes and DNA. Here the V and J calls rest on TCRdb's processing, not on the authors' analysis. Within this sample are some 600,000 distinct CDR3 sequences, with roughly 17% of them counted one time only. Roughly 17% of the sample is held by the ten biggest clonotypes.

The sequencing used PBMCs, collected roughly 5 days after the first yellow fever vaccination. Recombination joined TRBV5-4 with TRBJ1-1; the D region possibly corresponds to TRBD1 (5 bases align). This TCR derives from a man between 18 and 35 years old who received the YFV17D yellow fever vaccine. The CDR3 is CASSLRQYNTEAFF. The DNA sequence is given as TGTGCCAGCAGCTTAAGACAGTATAACACTGAAGCTTTCTTT.